This entry concerns a single T cell receptor (beta chain). Data came from immunoSEQ multiplex PCR; TCRdb stores just in-frame clones and leaves some out. Found here are under 85,000 clones, approximately 96% of them singletons; the top ten hold 0.2% to 0.25%. This CDR3 has 15 residues. V was clipped by 2 bases and J by 7 bases; unmatched bases: 8. The germline CDR1 and CDR2 sequences are SGHRS and YFSETQ. This sample is drawn from a study of technical replicates of blood from several donors. This TCR derives from a human donor in good health. V is TRBV5-1 and J is TRBJ2-3; 9 bases agree with TRBD1. Sample: T cells isolated from PBMCs. The CDR3 spells CASSFSTGGTYTQYF. CDR3 sequence (DNA): TGCGCCAGCAGCTTTTCGACAGGGGGAACCTATACGCAGTATTTT.